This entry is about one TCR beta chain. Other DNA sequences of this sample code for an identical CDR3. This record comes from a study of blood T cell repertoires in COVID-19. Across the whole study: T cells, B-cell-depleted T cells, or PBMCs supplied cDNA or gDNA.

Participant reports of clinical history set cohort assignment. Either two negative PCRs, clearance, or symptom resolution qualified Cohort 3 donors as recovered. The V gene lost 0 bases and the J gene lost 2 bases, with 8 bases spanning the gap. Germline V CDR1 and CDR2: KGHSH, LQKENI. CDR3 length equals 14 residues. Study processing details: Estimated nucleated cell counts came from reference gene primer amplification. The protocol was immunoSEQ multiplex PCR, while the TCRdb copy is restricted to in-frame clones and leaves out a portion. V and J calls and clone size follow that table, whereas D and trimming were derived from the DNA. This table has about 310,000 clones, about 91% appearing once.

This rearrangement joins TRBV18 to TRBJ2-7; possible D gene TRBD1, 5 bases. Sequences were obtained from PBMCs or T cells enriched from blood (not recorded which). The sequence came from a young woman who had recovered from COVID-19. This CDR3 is CASSPPTGPYEQYF. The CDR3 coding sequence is TGTGCCAGCTCACCACCAACAGGCCCCTACGAGCAGTACTTC.